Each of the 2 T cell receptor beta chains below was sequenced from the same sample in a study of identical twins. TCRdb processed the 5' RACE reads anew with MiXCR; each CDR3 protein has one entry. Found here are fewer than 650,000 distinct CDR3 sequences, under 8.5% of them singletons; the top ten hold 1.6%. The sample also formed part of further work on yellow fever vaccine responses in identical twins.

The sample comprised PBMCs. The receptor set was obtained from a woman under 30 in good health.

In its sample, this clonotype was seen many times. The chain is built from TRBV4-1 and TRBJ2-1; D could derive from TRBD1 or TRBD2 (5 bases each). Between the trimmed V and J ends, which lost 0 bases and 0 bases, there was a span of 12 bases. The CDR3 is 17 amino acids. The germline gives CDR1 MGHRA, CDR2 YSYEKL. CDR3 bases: TGCGCCAGCAGCCAAGACCCCGGGGCCAGCTCCTACAATGAGCAGTTCTTC. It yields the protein CASSQDPGASSYNEQFF.

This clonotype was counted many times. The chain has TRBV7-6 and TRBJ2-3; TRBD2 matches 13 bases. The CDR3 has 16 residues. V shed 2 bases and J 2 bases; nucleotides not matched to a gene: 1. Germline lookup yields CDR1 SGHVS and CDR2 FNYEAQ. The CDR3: CASSLTSGGATDTQYF. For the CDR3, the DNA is TGTGCCAGCAGCTTAACTAGCGGGGGGGCCACAGATACGCAGTATTTT.